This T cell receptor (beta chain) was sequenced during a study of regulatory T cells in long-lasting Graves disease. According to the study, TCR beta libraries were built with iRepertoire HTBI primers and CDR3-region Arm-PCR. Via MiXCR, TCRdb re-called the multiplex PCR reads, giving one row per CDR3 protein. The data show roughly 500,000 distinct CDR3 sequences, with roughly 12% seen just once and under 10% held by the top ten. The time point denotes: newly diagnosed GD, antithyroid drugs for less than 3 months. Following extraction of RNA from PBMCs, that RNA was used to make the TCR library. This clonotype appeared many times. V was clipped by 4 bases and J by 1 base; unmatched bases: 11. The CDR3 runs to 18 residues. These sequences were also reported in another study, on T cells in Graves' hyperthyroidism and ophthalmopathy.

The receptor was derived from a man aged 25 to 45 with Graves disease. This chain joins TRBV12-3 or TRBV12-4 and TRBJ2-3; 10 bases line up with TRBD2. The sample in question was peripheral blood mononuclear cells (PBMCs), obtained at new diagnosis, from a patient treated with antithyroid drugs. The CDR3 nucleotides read TGTGCCAGCAGTTCGATGTCTAGCGGGAGTCGGCGCACAGATACGCAGTATTTT. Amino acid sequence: CASSSMSSGSRRTDTQYF.